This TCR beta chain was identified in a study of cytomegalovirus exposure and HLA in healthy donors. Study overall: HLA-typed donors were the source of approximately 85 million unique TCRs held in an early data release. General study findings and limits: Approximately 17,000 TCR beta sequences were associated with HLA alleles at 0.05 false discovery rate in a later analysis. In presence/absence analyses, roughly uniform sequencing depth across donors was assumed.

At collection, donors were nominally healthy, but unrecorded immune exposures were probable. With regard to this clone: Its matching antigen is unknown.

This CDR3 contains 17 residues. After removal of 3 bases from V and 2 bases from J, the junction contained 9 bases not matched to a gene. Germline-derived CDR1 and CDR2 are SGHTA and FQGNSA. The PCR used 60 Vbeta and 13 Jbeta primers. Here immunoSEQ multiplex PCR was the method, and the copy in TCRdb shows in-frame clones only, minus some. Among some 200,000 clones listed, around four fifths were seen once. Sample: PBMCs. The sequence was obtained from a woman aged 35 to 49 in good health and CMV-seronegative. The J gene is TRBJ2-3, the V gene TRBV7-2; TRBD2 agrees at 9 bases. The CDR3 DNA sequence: TGTGCCAGCAGCTTGGGGGGTGGCGGGAGGGCCACAGATACGCAGTATTTT. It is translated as CASSLGGGGRATDTQYF.